This T cell receptor beta chain came from a study of CD8+CD57+ T cells in acquired aplastic anemia. Study summary: The average for DNA from sorted CD4+ and CD8+ cells was 3 to 3.5 ug. General study points: Patients and controls turned out to have more than 25 CD8+ CDR3 sequences in common.

Trimming left V 6 bases short and J 12 bases short, with 18 bases between. The CDR3 has 14 residues. CDR1 SGHAT and CDR2 FQNNGV come from the germline V gene. Genomic DNA templated the TCR beta VDJ and CDR3 profiling. Each CDR3 protein gets one entry after TCRdb re-called the reads with MiXCR. The repertoire holds approximately 220,000 distinct CDR3 sequences, with 40% to 60% as singletons. For sequencing, patients were chosen who had shown expansion of CD8+CD57+ cells by flow cytometry. Each patient gave a blood sample that was collected before any therapy had been received. In this sample, this clonotype turned up many times. Antigen specificity is unknown.

The source material was sorted CD4+, CD8+, or CD8+CD57+ T cells (not recorded which) from PBMCs. This TCR was recovered from a human donor with aplastic anemia. This chain connects TRBV11-2 to TRBJ1-6; possibly TRBD1 for D (5 bases). The CDR3 reads CASSSSGLGVPLHF. CDR3 DNA: TGTGCCAGCAGTTCCTCGGGGCTCGGAGTACCCCTCCACTTT.